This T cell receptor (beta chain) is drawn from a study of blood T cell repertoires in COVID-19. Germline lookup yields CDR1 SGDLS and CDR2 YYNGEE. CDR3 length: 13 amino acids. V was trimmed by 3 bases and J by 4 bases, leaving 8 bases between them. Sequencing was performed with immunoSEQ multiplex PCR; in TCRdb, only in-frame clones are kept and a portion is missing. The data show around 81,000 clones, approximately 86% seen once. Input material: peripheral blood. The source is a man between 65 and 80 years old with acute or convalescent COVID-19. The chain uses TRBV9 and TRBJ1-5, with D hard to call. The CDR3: CASSDGENQPQHF. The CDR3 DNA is TGTGCCAGCAGCGACGGGGAAAATCAGCCCCAGCATTTT.